The 5 T cell receptor beta chains below come from one sample, sequenced in a study of technical replicates of blood from a handful of donors. Clones were read by immunoSEQ multiplex PCR, and TCRdb kept only the in-frame ones, dropping some. The data show about 81,000 clones, more than 90% seen once. The sequenced sample consisted of T cells isolated from PBMCs. Source of these receptors: a human donor in good health.

The V call is TRBV5-1, the J call TRBJ1-2; 12 nucleotides line up with TRBD1. Germline assignment: CDR1 SGHRS and CDR2 YFSETQ. This CDR3 comprises 16 residues. The V segment lost 4 bases and the J segment 7 bases; nucleotides outside the gene matches: 11. CDR3 sequence (DNA): TGCGCCAGCAGCGCAATCCCGGGACAGGGGGCAGGTGGCTACACCTTC. It codes for CASSAIPGQGAGGYTF.

The chain uses TRBV5-4 and TRBJ2-1; 11 nucleotides align to TRBD2. V was pared by 5 bases and J by 4 bases, with 5 bases of the junction left unmatched. The CDR3 spans 15 residues. The germline CDR1 and CDR2 sequences are SGHNT and YYREEE (reference sequence). CDR3 bases: TGTGCCAGCAGATTAGCGGGAGGGAGGTACAATGAGCAGTTCTTC. Its protein product is CASRLAGGRYNEQFF.

V is TRBV6-5 and J is TRBJ2-7; maybe TRBD1 (5 bases). The V and J ends lost 2 bases and 3 bases respectively, with 11 bases between them. CDR3 length: 14 residues. Germline V gene lookup returns CDR1 MNHEY and CDR2 SVGAGI. The CDR3: CASSYGQGVYEQYF. The CDR3 DNA is TGTGCCAGCAGTTACGGCCAGGGCGTCTACGAGCAGTACTTC.

The V call is TRBV7-9, the J call TRBJ2-1; TRBD2 might be the D (6 bases). Trimming took off 1 base at V and 2 bases at J, with 9 bases between the two ends. Germline CDR1 SEHNR, CDR2 FQNEAQ (reference sequence). The CDR3 runs to 15 residues. CDR3 sequence reads: CASSLEGGTYNEQFF. CDR3 DNA: TGTGCCAGCAGCTTAGAGGGCGGGACCTACAATGAGCAGTTCTTC.

The gene calls are TRBV11-2 and TRBJ2-5, with D possibly matching TRBD1 (5 bases). This CDR3 has 13 residues. The ends were cut back, 5 bases at V and 0 bases at J, with 7 bases in the middle. Germline V gene lookup returns CDR1 SGHAT and CDR2 FQNNGV. The CDR3 region is CASSQGHQETQYF. In nucleotides, the CDR3 is TGTGCCAGCAGCCAGGGCCACCAAGAGACCCAGTACTTC.